Each of the 5 T cell receptor beta chains below was sequenced from the same sample in a study of blood T cell repertoires in COVID-19. TCRdb keeps only in-frame clones here, not all; method: immunoSEQ multiplex PCR. The sample has around 430,000 clones, approximately 90% seen once. Input material: peripheral blood. The receptors were gathered from a woman in her fifties or sixties with COVID-19, enrolled during active disease.

The chain joins TRBV7-9 to TRBJ1-2; weak D call: TRBD1 (6 bases). The germline gives CDR1 SEHNR, CDR2 FQNEAQ (reference sequence). V was cut by 9 bases and J by 6 bases, with 17 bases left in between. This CDR3 is built from 13 residues. DNA for the CDR3: TGTGCCAGTACACTCTCAGGGGAAAATGGCTACACCTTC. Amino acids: CASTLSGENGYTF.

The chain joins TRBV2 to TRBJ1-2, with D perhaps matching TRBD1 (6 bases). In germline, CDR1 is SNHLY, CDR2 FYNNEI. V gave up 4 bases and J gave up 8 bases, with 17 bases separating them. This CDR3 has 14 residues. The CDR3 DNA follows: TGTGCCAGCAGTGCACCTTGGGGGCGAAAGGGCTACACCTTC. Protein: CASSAPWGRKGYTF.

The chain is built from TRBV28 and TRBJ2-7; D is unclear. Looked up from germline, CDR1 is MDHEN and CDR2 is SYDVKM. The ends were cut back, 6 bases at V and 0 bases at J, with 12 bases in the middle. The CDR3 loop spans 14 amino acids. CDR3 in amino acids: CASSPALSSYEQYF. The CDR3 bases are TGTGCCAGCAGCCCCGCGTTAAGCTCCTACGAGCAGTACTTC.

The chain combines TRBV6-1 with TRBJ2-7; tentatively, D is TRBD2 (6 bases). This CDR3 has 14 amino acids. Germline V gene sequence: CDR1 MNHNS, CDR2 SASEGT. V was shortened by 2 bases and J by 6 bases, with 14 bases between the two germline ends. CDR3 DNA: TGTGCCAGCAGTGAAATGGCGGGGATCGGCGAGCAGTACTTC. It is translated as CASSEMAGIGEQYF.

The chain employs TRBV18 and TRBJ2-3; TRBD2 matches 10 bases. The CDR3 contains 15 residues. Trimming cost V 3 bases and J 0 bases; bases outside gene matches: 0. CDR1 and CDR2 (germline): KGHSH, LQKENI. The DNA for the CDR3 is TGTGCCAGCTCACCGACTAGCGGGAGCACAGATACGCAGTATTTT. Its protein product is CASSPTSGSTDTQYF. The full variable domain, completed using reference TRBV18 and TRBJ2-3, is NAGVMQNPRHLVRRRGQEARLRCSPMKGHSHVYWYRQLPEEGLKFMVYLQKENIIDESGMPKERFSAEFPKEGPSILRIQQVVRGDSAAYFCASSPTSGSTDTQYFGPGTRLTVL.